Shown below are 6 T cell receptor beta chains from a single sample sequenced in a study of T cells after yellow fever vaccination. TCRdb independently ran MiXCR on the 5' RACE reads; one entry per CDR3 protein. The data show tens of thousands of distinct CDR3 sequences, approximately 5.7% seen once. Specimen: PBMCs, either bulk or a sorted T-cell subset (CD4+, CD8+, memory, or dextramer-sorted; not recorded which), collected on the day of the yellow fever booster vaccination. Source of these receptors: a man younger than 30 who received the YFV17D yellow fever vaccine.

The sample holds a few counts of this clonotype. The J gene is TRBJ2-6, the V gene TRBV5-6; D is perhaps TRBD2 (5 bases). The V and J ends lost 6 bases and 0 bases respectively, with 19 bases between them. The germline V gene encodes CDR1 SGHDT and CDR2 YYEEEE. This CDR3 has 18 residues. The DNA for the CDR3 is TGTGCCAGCACCCTTTACGGGATAGGGATCTCTGGGGCCAACGTCCTGACTTTC. Amino acid sequence: CASTLYGIGISGANVLTF.

For this clonotype: A much larger clonotype is one base distant, so this may be a read error. The rearrangement joins TRBV12-3 or TRBV12-4 to TRBJ2-2; D may be TRBD2 (5 bases). CDR3 length equals 16 residues. V gave up 10 bases and J gave up 7 bases, with 25 bases separating them. The CDR3 nucleotides are TGTGCCAACACCCCAGACGTGGGAGCCCTGAGCGGGGAGCTGTTTTTT. Protein sequence: CANTPDVGALSGELFF.

There are many counts of this clonotype. This chain links TRBV7-9 with TRBJ2-7; tentative D call: TRBD1 (6 bases). The CDR3 covers 16 residues. Germline CDR1 SEHNR, CDR2 FQNEAQ (reference sequence). V was trimmed by 5 bases and J by 0 bases, leaving 17 bases between them. The CDR3 DNA reads TGTGCCAGCAGCCCTGACAGGTCCATAGCCTCCTACGAGCAGTACGTC. Its protein product is CASSPDRSIASYEQYV.

A few counts support this clonotype. This rearrangement joins TRBV5-6 to TRBJ2-7; D is tentatively TRBD1 or TRBD2 (5 bases each). The V end was cut by 0 bases, the J end by 9 bases, with 7 bases between. CDR3 size: 11 residues. Germline CDR1 SGHDT, CDR2 YYEEEE. The CDR3 loop reads CASSLEGRQYV. The CDR3 DNA sequence: TGTGCCAGCAGCTTGGAGGGGAGGCAGTACGTC.

This clonotype was observed a few times. This chain joins TRBV7-2 and TRBJ1-5, with D perhaps TRBD1 (5 bases). The CDR3 extends over 12 amino acids. Germline V gene sequence: CDR1 SGHTA, CDR2 FQGNSA. V shed 5 bases and J shed 5 bases, with 7 bases lying between them. The CDR3 DNA reads as TGTGCCAGCAGCATGACAGATCAGCCCCAGCATTTT. Protein product: CASSMTDQPQHF.

This rearrangement joins TRBV7-8 to TRBJ2-3; maybe TRBD1 (5 bases). This CDR3 spans 14 amino acids. Germline loops: CDR1 SGHVS, CDR2 FQNEAQ. V dropped 0 bases and J dropped 4 bases, with 8 bases sitting between them. CDR3 in amino acids: CASSLAGLPDTQYF. The CDR3 region has the DNA TGTGCCAGCAGCTTAGCGGGGCTTCCAGATACGCAGTATTTT.